The 9 T cell receptor beta chains in this list originate from one sample, sequenced in a study of PD-1 blockade in classical Hodgkin lymphoma. The data were produced by immunoSEQ multiplex PCR, yet TCRdb's version contains in-frame clones alone and is incomplete. The data hold 25,000 to 35,000 clones, with less than 85% observed a single time. Every single patient, without exception, relapsed after autologous stem cell transplantation, and brentuximab vedotin exposure varied. The starting material was peripheral blood mononuclear cells (PBMCs), obtained before the second cycle of nivolumab. These receptors came from a human donor with classical Hodgkin lymphoma.

This sequence joins TRBV5-1 and TRBJ2-1; D call uncertain. V shed 0 bases and J shed 1 base, with 8 bases lying between them. CDR1 SGHRS and CDR2 YFSETQ come from the germline V gene. The length of the CDR3 is 15 residues. CDR3 loop: CASSLERTSYNEQFF. The CDR3 region has the DNA TGCGCCAGCAGCTTGGAGCGAACATCCTACAATGAGCAGTTCTTC. Looking up the rest from reference TRBV5-1 and TRBJ2-1 gives the full variable domain: KAGVTQTPRYLIKTRGQQVTLSCSPISGHRSVSWYQQTPGQGLQFLFEYFSETQRNKGNFPGRFSGRQFSNSRSEMNVSTLELGDSALYLCASSLERTSYNEQFFGPGTRLTVL.

This clone has a single count. The rearrangement joins TRBV7-9 to TRBJ2-2, with 8 nucleotides matching TRBD1. From germline, CDR1 is SEHNR and CDR2 FQNEAQ (reference sequence). V lost 3 bases to trimming and J lost 12 bases; unmatched junction nucleotides: 15. This CDR3 has 16 amino acids. This CDR3 is CASSFQWGQVGPKLFF. The CDR3 DNA sequence: TGTGCCAGCAGCTTCCAGTGGGGACAGGTGGGCCCTAAGCTGTTTTTT.

V usage is TRBV11-2 and J usage is TRBJ1-2; the D gene is possibly TRBD1 (5 bases). The V gene's germline CDR1 is SGHAT and CDR2 FQNNGV. The germline V and J ends were trimmed by 11 bases and 4 bases, with 17 bases remaining between them. CDR3 length: 13 amino acids. CDR3 sequence reads: CAGRSWGTYGYTF. CDR3 sequence (DNA): TGTGCCGGTCGTTCGTGGGGGACCTATGGCTACACCTTC. The full variable domain, rest sourced from reference TRBV11-2 and TRBJ1-2, is EAGVAQSPRYKIIEKRQSVAFWCNPISGHATLYWYQQILGQGPKLLIQFQNNGVVDDSQLPKDRFSAERLKGVDSTLKIQPAKLEDSAVYLCAGRSWGTYGYTFGSGTRLTVV.

Turning to this clone: One junction end does not reproduce the germline sequence, and a read error may be involved. V is TRBV23-1 and J is TRBJ1-4; possible D gene TRBD1, 6 bases. TRBV23-1 carries the ORF label, with uncertain function. The CDR3 extends over 15 amino acids. Here the CDR3 reads CASSWGPPALRKTVF. DNA for the CDR3: TGCGCCAGCAGTTGGGGGCCGCCCGCCTTGAGGAAAACTGTTTTT.

The chain uses TRBV30 and TRBJ2-3; D ambiguous. The CDR3 is 11 residues long. Looked up from germline, CDR1 is GTSNPN and CDR2 is SVGIG (reference sequence). The V and J ends lost 1 base and 6 bases respectively, with 5 bases between them. In DNA form, the CDR3 reads TGTGCCTGGAGTGAGAACGATACGCAGTATTTT. It yields the protein CAWSENDTQYF.

The chain couples TRBV7-3 to TRBJ2-5; D gene unclear. The CDR3 sequence is 13 residues long. Trimming took off 5 bases at V and 5 bases at J, with 12 bases between the two ends. Germline-derived CDR1 and CDR2 are SGHTA and FQGTGA. CDR3: CASSPSARETQYF. CDR3 in DNA: TGTGCCAGCAGCCCATCTGCCCGGGAGACCCAGTACTTC.

Comment on this clone: The junction departs from germline at one end; a sequencing error may be responsible. V and J are TRBV2 and TRBJ1-1; 11 positions agree with TRBD1. CDR3 length equals 11 residues. The germline V gene has CDR1 SNHLY and CDR2 FYNNEI. CDR3 nucleotides: TGTGCCAGCGGGGAAGGGGGACAGGGGGTCTTT. It codes for CASGEGGQGVF.

Turning to this clone: The same CDR3 arises from other DNA sequences in this sample as well. The chain links TRBV29-1 to TRBJ2-1; 8 nucleotides line up with TRBD2. The ends lost 1 base at V and 8 bases at J; junction bases unmatched: 10. Per the germline V gene, CDR1 is SQVTM and CDR2 is ANQGSEA. This CDR3 has 15 residues. CDR3 nucleotides: TGCAGCGTTGAAGGCCGGGGGGGGCCGGGGGATGAGCAGTTCTTC. It translates to CSVEGRGGPGDEQFF.

This clone was counted a single time. This sequence joins TRBV5-6 and TRBJ2-1; D not certain. The CDR3 totals 14 residues. Looked up from germline, CDR1 is SGHDT and CDR2 is YYEEEE. The V end lost 0 bases, the J end lost 5 bases, and 9 bases lay between the germline ends. The CDR3 bases are TGTGCCAGCAGCTTGGGCGTAAGAGACAATGAGCAGTTCTTC. Amino acid sequence: CASSLGVRDNEQFF.